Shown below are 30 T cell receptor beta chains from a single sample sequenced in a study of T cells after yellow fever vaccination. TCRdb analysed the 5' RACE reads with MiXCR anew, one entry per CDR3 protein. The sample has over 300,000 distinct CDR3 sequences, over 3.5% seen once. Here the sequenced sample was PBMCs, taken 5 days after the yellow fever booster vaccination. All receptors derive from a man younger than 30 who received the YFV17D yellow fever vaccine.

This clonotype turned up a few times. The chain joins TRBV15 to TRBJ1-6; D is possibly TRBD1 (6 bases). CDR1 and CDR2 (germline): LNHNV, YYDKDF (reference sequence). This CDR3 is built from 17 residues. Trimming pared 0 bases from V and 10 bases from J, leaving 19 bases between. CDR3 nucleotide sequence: TGTGCCACCAGCAGAGAGTCCGGGGGCTCGGGTGGGTCACCCCTCCACTTT. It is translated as CATSRESGGSGGSPLHF.

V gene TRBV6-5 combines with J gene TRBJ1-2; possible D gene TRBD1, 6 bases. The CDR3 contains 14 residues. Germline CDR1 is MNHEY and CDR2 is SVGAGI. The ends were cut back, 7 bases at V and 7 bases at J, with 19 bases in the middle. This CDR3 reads CASKQDIRGSGYTF. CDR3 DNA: TGTGCCAGCAAACAGGATATCAGGGGTAGTGGCTACACCTTC.

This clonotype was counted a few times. CDR3 sequence reads: CAITNIEGTEAFF. The DNA for the CDR3 is TGTGCCATCACCAATATTGAGGGCACTGAAGCTTTCTTT. The chain is built from TRBV10-3 and TRBJ1-1; D unresolved. This CDR3 has 13 residues. Germline CDR1 reads ENHRY; CDR2 reads SYGVKD. Deletions cut 7 bases from V and 4 bases from J, with 13 bases between.

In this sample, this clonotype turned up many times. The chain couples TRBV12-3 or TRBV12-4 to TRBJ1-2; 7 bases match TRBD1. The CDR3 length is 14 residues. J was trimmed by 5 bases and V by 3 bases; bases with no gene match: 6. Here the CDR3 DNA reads TGTGCCAGCAGTTTTAGGGACAGTGATTATGGCTACACCTTC. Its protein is CASSFRDSDYGYTF.

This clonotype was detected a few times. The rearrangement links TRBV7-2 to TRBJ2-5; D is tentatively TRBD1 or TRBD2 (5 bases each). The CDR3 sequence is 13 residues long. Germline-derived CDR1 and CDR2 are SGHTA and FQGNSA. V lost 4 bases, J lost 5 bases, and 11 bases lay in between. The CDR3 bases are TGTGCCAGCAGCTGGGACGGACATGAGACCCAGTACTTC. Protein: CASSWDGHETQYF.

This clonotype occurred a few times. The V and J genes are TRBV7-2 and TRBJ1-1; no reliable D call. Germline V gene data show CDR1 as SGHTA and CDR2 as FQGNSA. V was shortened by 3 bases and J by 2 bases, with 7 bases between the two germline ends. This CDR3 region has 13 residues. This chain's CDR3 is CASSFVGNTEAFF. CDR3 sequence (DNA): TGTGCCAGCAGCTTCGTCGGAAACACTGAAGCTTTCTTT.

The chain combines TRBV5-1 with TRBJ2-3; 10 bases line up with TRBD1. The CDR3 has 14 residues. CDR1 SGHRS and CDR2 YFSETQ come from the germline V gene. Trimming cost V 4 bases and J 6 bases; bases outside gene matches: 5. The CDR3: CASSIDRGRDTQYF. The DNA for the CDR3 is TGCGCCAGCAGCATCGACAGGGGGCGGGATACGCAGTATTTT.

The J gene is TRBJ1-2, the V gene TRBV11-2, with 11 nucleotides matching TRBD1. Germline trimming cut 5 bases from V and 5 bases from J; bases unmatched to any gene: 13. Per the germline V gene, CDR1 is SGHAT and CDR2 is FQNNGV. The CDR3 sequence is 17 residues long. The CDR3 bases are TGTGCCAGCAGCCCCCAAGGTGTTTGGGACAGGGGGTATGGCTACACCTTC. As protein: CASSPQGVWDRGYGYTF.

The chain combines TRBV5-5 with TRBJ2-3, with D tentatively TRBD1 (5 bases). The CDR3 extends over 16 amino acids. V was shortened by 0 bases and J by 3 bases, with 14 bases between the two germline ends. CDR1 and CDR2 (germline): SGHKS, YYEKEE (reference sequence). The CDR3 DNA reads TGTGCCAGCAGCTTGGGGAGAAAGGGGCGGACAGATACGCAGTATTTT. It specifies CASSLGRKGRTDTQYF.

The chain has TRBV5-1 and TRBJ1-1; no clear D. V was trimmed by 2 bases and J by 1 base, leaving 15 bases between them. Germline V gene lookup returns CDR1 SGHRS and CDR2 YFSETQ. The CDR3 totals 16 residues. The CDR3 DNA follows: TGCGCCAGCAGCTTTACTCAGTACGCCGGGAACACTGAAGCTTTCTTT. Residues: CASSFTQYAGNTEAFF.

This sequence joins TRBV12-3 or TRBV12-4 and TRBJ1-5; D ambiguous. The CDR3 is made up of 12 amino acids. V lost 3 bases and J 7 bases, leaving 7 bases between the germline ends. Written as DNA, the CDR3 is TGTGCCAGCAGTTTCTCGGCCCAGCCCCAGCATTTT. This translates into CASSFSAQPQHF.

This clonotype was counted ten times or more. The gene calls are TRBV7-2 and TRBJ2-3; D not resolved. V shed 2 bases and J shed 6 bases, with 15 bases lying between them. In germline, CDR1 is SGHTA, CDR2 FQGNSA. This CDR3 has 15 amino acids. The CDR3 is CASSLTHILGDTQYF. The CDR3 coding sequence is TGTGCCAGCAGCTTAACACACATCCTAGGGGATACGCAGTATTTT.

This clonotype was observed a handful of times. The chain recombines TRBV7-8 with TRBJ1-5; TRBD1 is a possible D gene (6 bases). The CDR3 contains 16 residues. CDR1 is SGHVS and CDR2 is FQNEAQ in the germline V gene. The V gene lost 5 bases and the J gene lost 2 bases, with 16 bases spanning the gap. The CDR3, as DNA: TGTGCCAGCAGCCACCCCTACTCAGGGGGCAATCAGCCCCAGCATTTT. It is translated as CASSHPYSGGNQPQHF.

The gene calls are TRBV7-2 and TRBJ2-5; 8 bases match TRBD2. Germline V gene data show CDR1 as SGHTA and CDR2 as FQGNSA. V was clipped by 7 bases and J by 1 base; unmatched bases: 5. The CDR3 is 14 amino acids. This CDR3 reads CASTAGGSQETQYF. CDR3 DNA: TGTGCCAGCACCGCGGGGGGCAGCCAAGAGACCCAGTACTTC.

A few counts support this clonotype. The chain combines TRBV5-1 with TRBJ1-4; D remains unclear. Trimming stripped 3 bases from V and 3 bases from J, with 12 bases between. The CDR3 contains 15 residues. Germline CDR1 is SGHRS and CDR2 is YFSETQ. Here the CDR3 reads CASSSGSRPNEKLFF. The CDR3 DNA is TGCGCCAGCAGCTCAGGATCGCGGCCTAATGAAAAACTGTTTTTT.

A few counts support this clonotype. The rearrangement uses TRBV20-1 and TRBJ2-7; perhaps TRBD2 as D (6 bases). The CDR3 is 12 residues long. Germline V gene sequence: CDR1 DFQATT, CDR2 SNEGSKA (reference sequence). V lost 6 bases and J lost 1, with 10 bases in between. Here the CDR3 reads CSASGGSYEQYF. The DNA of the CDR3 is TGCAGTGCCAGTGGGGGGTCCTACGAGCAGTACTTC.

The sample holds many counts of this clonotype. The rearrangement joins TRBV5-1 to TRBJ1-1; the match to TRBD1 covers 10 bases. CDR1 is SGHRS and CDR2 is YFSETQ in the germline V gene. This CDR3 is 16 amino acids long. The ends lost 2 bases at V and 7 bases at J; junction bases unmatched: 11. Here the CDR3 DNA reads TGCGCCAGCAGCTTCCAACCGGGACAGGGGACTTATGAAGCTTTCTTT. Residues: CASSFQPGQGTYEAFF.

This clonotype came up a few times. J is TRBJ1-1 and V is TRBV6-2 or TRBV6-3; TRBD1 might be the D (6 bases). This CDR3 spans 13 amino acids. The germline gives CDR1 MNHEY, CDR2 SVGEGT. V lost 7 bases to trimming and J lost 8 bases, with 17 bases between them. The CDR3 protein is CASIDRIPEEAFF. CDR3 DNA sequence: TGTGCCAGCATTGACAGGATTCCGGAGGAAGCTTTCTTT.

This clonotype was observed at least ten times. CDR3 sequence (DNA): TGTGCCAGCAGTGGCGTTAGCGGGGTGGAAGATACGCAGTATTTT. This encodes CASSGVSGVEDTQYF. The J gene is TRBJ2-3, the V gene TRBV6-1; 8 positions agree with TRBD2. V shed 4 bases and J 5 bases; nucleotides not matched to a gene: 8. This CDR3 is 15 amino acids long. Germline V CDR1 and CDR2: MNHNS, SASEGT.

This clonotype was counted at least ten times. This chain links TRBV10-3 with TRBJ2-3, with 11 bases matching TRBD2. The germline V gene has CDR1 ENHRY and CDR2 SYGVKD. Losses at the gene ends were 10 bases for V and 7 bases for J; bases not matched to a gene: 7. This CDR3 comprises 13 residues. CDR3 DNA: TGTGCCACCGAAACTAGCGGGGGAAATACGCAGTATTTT. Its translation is CATETSGGNTQYF.

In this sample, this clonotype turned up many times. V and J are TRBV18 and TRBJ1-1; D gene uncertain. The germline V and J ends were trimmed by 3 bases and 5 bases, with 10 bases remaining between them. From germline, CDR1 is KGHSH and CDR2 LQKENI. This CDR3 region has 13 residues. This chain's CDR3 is CASSPNTETEAFF. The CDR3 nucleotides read TGTGCCAGCTCACCTAATACCGAGACTGAAGCTTTCTTT.

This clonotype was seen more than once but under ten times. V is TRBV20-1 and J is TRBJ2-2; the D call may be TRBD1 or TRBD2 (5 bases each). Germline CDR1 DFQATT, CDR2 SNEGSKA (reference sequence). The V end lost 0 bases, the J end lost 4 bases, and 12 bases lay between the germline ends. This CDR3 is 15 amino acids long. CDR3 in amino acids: CSARDSEGITGELFF. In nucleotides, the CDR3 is TGCAGTGCTAGAGATTCAGAGGGGATCACCGGGGAGCTGTTTTTT.

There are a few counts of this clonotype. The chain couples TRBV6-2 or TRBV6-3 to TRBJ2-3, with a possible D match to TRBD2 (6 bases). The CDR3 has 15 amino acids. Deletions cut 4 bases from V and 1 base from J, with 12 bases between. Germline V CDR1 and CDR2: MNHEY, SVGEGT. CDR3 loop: CASSWGLLGTDTQYF. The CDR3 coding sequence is TGTGCCAGCAGTTGGGGACTTTTGGGCACAGATACGCAGTATTTT.

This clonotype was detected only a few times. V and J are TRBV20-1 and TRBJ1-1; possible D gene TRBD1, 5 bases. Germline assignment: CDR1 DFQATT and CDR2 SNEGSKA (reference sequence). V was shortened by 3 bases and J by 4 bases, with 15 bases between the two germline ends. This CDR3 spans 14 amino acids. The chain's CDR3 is CSARGTYMVTEAFF. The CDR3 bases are TGCAGTGCTAGGGGGACGTATATGGTCACTGAAGCTTTCTTT.

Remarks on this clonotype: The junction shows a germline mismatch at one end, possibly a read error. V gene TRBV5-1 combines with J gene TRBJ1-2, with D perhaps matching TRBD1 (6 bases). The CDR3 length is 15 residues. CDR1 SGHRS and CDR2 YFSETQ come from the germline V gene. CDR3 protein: CASSPGGGWAYGYTF. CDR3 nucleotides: TGTGCCAGCAGCCCCGGCGGGGGCTGGGCCTATGGCTACACCTTC.

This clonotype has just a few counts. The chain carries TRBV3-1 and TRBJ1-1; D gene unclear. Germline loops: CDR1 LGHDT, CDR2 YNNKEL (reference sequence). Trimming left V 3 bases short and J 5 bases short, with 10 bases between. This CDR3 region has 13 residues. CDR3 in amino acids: CASSHNSATEAFF. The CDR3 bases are TGTGCCAGCAGCCACAATTCAGCTACTGAAGCTTTCTTT.

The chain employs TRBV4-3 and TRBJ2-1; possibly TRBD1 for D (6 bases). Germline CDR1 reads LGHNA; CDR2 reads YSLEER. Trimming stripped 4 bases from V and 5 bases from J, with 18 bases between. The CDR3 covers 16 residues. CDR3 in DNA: TGCGCCAGCAGCCGCAGGGGACGGCAACCGGACAATGAGCAGTTCTTC. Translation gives CASSRRGRQPDNEQFF.

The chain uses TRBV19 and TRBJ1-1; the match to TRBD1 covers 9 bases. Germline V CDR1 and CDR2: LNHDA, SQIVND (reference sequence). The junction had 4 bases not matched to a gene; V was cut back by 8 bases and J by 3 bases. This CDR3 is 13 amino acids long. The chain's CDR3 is CASRDREDTEAFF. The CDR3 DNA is TGTGCCAGTCGGGACAGGGAGGACACTGAAGCTTTCTTT.

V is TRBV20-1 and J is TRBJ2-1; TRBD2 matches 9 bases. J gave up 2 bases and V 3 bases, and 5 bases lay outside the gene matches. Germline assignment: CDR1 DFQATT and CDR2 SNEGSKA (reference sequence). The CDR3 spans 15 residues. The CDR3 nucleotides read TGCAGTGCTAGGCGGCGGGGGGGCCCCTACAATGAGCAGTTCTTC. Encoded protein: CSARRRGGPYNEQFF.

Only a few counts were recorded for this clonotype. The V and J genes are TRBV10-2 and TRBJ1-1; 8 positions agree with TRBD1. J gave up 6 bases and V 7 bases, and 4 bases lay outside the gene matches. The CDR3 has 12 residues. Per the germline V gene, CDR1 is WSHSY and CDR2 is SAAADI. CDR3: CASMTQGAEAFF. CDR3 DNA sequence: TGCGCCAGCATGACACAGGGGGCTGAAGCTTTCTTT.